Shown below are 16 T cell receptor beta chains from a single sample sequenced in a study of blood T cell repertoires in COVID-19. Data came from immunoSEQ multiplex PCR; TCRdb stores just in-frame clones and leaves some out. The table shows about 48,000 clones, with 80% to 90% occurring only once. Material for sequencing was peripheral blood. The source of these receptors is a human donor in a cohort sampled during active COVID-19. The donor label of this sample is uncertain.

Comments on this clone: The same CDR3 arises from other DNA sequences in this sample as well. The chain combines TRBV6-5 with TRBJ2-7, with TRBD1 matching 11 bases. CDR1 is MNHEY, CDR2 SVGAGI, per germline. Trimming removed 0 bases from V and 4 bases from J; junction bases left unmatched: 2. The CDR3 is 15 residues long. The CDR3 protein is CASSYSGTGGYEQYF. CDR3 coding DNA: TGTGCCAGCAGTTACTCCGGGACAGGGGGTTACGAGCAGTACTTC.

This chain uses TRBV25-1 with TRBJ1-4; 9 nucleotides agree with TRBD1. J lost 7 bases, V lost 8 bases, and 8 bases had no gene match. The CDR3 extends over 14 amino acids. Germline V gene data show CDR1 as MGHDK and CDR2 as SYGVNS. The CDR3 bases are TGTGCCAGCGGGGACGGGACAGGGAGTGAAAAACTGTTTTTT. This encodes CASGDGTGSEKLFF.

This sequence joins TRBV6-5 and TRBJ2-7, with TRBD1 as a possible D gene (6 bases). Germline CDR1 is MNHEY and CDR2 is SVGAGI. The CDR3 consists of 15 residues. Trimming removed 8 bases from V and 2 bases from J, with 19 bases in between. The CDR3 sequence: CASYKRLTGPYEQYF. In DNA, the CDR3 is TGTGCCAGCTACAAACGTCTAACAGGGCCCTACGAGCAGTACTTC.

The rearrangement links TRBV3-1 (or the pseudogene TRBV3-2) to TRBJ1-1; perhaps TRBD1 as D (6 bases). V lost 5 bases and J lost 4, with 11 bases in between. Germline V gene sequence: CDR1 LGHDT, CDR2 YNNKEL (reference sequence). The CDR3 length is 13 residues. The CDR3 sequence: CASSKGVGTEAFF. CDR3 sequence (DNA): TGTGCCAGCAGCAAGGGGGTTGGCACTGAAGCTTTCTTT.

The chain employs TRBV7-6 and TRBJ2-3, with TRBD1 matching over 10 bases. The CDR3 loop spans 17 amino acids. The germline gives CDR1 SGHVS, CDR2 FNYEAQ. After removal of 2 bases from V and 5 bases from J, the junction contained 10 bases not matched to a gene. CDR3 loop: CASSLLRQGADGDTQYF. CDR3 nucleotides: TGTGCCAGCAGCTTACTTCGACAGGGGGCGGACGGAGATACGCAGTATTTT.

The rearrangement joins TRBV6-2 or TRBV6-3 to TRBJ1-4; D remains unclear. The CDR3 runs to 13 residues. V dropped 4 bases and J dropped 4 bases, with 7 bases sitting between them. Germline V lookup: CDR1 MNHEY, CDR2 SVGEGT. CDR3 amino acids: CASSFQDNEKLFF. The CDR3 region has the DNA TGTGCCAGCAGTTTTCAGGATAATGAAAAACTGTTTTTT.

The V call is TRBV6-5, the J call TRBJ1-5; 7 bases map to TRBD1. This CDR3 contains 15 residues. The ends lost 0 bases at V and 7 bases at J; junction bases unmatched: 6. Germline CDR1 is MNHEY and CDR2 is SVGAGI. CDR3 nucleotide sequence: TGTGCCAGCAGTTACTCAGTCAGGGGGATACAGCCCCAGCATTTT. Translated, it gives CASSYSVRGIQPQHF.

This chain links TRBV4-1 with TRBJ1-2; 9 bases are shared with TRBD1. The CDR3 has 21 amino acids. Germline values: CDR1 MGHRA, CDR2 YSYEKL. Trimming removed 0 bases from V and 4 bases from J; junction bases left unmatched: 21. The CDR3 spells CASSQDSPKTQGAEVTYGYTF. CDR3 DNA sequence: TGCGCCAGCAGCCAAGATTCCCCCAAAACACAGGGGGCAGAAGTTACCTATGGCTACACCTTC.

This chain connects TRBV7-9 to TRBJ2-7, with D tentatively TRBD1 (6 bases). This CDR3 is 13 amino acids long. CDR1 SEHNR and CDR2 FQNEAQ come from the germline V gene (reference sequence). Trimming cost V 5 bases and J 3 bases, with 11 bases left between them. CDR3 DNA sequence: TGTGCCAGCAGCCCCACAGGGAACTACGAGCAGTACTTC. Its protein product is CASSPTGNYEQYF. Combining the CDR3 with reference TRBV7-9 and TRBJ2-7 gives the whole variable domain DTGVSQNPRHKITKRGQNVTFRCDPISEHNRLYWYRQTLGQGPEFLTYFQNEAQLEKSRLLSDRFSAERPKGSFSTLEIQRTEQGDSAMYLCASSPTGNYEQYFGPGTRLTVT.

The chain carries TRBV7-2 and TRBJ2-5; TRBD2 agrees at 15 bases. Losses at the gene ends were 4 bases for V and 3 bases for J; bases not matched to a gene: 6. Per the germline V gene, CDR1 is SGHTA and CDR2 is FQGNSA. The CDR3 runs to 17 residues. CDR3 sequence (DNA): TGTGCCAGCAGCTCAGGGACTAGCGGGGGGACCAAAGAGACCCAGTACTTC. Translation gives CASSSGTSGGTKETQYF.

CDR3 sequence (DNA): TGTGCCAGCAGCTTAGCGCCCCAGGGGGTGGTCTCTGAAGCTTTCTTT. Translating it yields CASSLAPQGVVSEAFF. This chain joins TRBV7-2 and TRBJ1-1, with 7 positions matching TRBD1. Per germline, CDR1 SGHTA and CDR2 FQGNSA. V dropped 0 bases and J dropped 6; count of bases not matched to a gene: 10. This CDR3 spans 16 amino acids.

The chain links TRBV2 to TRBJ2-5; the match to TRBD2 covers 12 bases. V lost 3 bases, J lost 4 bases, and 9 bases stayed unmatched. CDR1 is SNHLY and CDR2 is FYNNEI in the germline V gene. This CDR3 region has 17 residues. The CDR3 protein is CASSETSGGPGGETQYF. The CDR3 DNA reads TGTGCCAGCAGTGAGACTAGCGGGGGCCCCGGGGGAGAGACCCAGTACTTC.

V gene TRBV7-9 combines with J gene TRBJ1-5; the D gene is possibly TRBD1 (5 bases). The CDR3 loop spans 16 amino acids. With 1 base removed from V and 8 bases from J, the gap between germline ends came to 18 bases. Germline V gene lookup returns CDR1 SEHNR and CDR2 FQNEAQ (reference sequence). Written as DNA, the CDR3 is TGTGCCAGCAGCTTAGGGAAGGGAAGGGGAAGCGAGCCCCAGCATTTT. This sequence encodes CASSLGKGRGSEPQHF.

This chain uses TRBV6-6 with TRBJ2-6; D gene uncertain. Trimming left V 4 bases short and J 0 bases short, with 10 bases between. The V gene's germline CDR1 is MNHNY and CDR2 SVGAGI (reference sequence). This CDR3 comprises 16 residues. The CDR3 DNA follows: TGTGCCAGCAGTTCCCGCGGAGACTCTGGGGCCAACGTCCTGACTTTC. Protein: CASSSRGDSGANVLTF.

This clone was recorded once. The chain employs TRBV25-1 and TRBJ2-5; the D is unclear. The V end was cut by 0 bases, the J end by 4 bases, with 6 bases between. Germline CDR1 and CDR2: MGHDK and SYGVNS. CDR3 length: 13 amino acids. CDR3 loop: CASSEYGLETQYF. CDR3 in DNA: TGTGCCAGCAGTGAATATGGGCTAGAGACCCAGTACTTC.

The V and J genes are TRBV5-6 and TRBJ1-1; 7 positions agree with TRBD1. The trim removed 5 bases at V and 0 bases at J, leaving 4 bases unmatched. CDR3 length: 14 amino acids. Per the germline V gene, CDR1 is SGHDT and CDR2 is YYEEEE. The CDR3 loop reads CASSNRGLNTEAFF. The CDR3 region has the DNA TGTGCCAGCAGTAACAGGGGTTTGAACACTGAAGCTTTCTTT.